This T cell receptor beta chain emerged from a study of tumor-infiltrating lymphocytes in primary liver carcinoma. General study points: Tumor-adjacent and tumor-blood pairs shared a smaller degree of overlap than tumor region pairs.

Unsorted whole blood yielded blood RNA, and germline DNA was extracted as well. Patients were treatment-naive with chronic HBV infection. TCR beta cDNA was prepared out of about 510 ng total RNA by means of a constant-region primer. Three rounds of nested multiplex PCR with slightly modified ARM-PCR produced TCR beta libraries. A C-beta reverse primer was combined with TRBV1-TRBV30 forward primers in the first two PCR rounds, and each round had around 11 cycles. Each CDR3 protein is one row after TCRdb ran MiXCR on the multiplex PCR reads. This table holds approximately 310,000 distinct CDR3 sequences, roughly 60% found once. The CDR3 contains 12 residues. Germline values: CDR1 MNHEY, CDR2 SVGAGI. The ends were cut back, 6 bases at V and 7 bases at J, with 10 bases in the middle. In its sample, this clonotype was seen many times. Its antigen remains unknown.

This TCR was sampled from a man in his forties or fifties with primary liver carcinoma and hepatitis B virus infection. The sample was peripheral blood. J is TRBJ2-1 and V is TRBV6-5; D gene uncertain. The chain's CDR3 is CASRRHVNEQFF. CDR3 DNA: TGTGCCAGCAGAAGACACGTAAATGAGCAGTTCTTC.